What follows is one TCR beta chain and its context. Its antigen is currently unknown. The sample originates from a study of shared clonotypes between healthy human individuals. Positively selected for CCR7, the CD45RO-negative cells used as naive CD8 cells excluded terminally differentiated effector memory CD45RA+ cells. Germline V gene data show CDR1 as SGHRS and CDR2 as YFSETQ. The CDR3 is 16 residues long. V was trimmed by 4 bases and J by 1 base, leaving 18 bases between them. General study points: Among a few donors, around 5% of naive CD4 clonotypes were found in common. Non-shared clonotypes showed lower generation probabilities than clonotypes common to all four donors. On the whole, naive subsets had larger estimated richness than memory subsets had.

For sorted subsets, 200 ng DNA per replicate equaled some 27,000 T cell genomes. Here immunoSEQ multiplex PCR was the method, and the copy in TCRdb shows in-frame clones only, minus some. Of over 750,000 clones detected, about 96% appear once; the ten largest clones hold less than 0.3%. This clonotype originated in a man in his thirties or forties in good health. The genes are TRBV5-1 and TRBJ2-7; D remains unclear. Sample: naive CD8+ T cells sorted from blood. As DNA, the CDR3 is TGCGCCAGCAGCCCCCCCGGGTGGGATAAGTCCTACGAGCAGTACTTC. This gives the protein CASSPPGWDKSYEQYF.